The rows below give T cell receptor beta chains drawn from one sample of a study of CD8+CD57+ T cells in acquired aplastic anemia. TCRdb re-called the reads with MiXCR, one entry per CDR3 protein. The data show 150,000 to 200,000 distinct CDR3 sequences, about half seen once. Sequencing was done on a sample of sorted CD4+, CD8+, or CD8+CD57+ T cells (not recorded which) from PBMCs. The receptors come from a human donor in good health. The CDR3 runs from the conserved cysteine through the conserved F or W. The D gene is left open where the match is weak. Clone sizes are given selectively: once, few, many, or a class where the clone is expanded.

j_call v_call clone_size d_call cdr3_aa cdr3_nt
TRBJ2-7 TRBV4-1 many TRBD1 CASSPDRVRAYEQYF TGCGCCAGCAGCCCCGACAGGGTAAGGGCCTACGAGCAGTACTTC
TRBJ2-3 TRBV10-3 once . CASSSRETQYFGTDTQYF .
TRBJ2-7 TRBV2 few . CASSDSLGSQYF TGTGCCAGCAGTGATAGCCTAGGGAGCCAGTACTTC
TRBJ1-1 TRBV27 . . CASTSGSLNTEAFF TGTGCCAGCACGTCGGGGTCTCTGAACACTGAAGCTTTCTTT
TRBJ1-4 TRBV10-3 . TRBD1 CAIRTGGNEKLFF TGTGCCATCAGGACAGGGGGGAATGAAAAACTGTTTTTT
TRBJ2-7 TRBV15 many . CATSSREWGVEQYF TGTGCCACCAGCTCACGGGAGTGGGGGGTCGAGCAGTACTTC
TRBJ2-7 TRBV4-1 few . CASSQRQGEAYEQYF TGCGCCAGCAGCCAACGCCAGGGAGAGGCCTACGAGCAGTACTTC
TRBJ1-4 TRBV28 . . CASSTTGATNEKLFF TGTGCCAGCAGTACCACAGGCGCAACTAATGAAAAACTGTTTTTT
TRBJ2-3 TRBV13 many TRBD2 CASSTKREVADTQYF TGTGCCAGCAGCACCAAGCGGGAGGTTGCAGATACGCAGTATTTT
TRBJ1-3 TRBV5-1 many TRBD1 CASSYRTGEFSGNTIYF TGCGCCAGCAGCTACAGGACAGGGGAGTTCTCTGGAAACACCATATATTTT
TRBJ2-7 TRBV19 few . CVSSSRDYNSYGQYF TGTGTCAGTAGTAGTAGAGACTACAACTCCTACGGGCAGTACTTC
TRBJ2-2 TRBV2 . TRBD2 CASSLGLANGELFF TGTGCCAGCAGCCTAGGACTAGCGAACGGGGAGCTGTTTTTT
TRBJ1-1 TRBV7-8 few . CASSPPEYTEAFF TGTGCCAGCAGTCCTCCGGAATACACTGAAGCTTTCTTT
TRBJ2-7 TRBV20-1 . . CSAKSRYHEQYF TGCAGTGCTAAGTCCAGGTACCACGAGCAGTACTTC
TRBJ2-1 TRBV2 . TRBD1 CASRQGYYNEQFF TGTGCCAGCAGACAGGGGTACTACAATGAGCAGTTCTTC
TRBJ1-2 TRBV10-3 many TRBD1 CAISERVGGQSNYGYTF TGTGCCATCAGTGAGCGGGTAGGGGGCCAATCTAACTATGGCTACACCTTC
TRBJ2-7 TRBV19 . . CASSLSGGRYEQYF TGTGCCAGTAGTCTGTCAGGGGGGAGGTACGAGCAGTACTTC
TRBJ1-5 TRBV20-1 many . CSALPGSRVDNQPQHF TGCAGTGCTCTTCCTGGGTCCCGAGTCGACAATCAGCCCCAGCATTTT
TRBJ2-7 TRBV20-1 . TRBD1 CSASAGQVFYEQYF TGCAGTGCTAGCGCGGGACAGGTGTTCTACGAGCAGTACTTC
TRBJ1-2 TRBV19 . . CASSIPTYSYGYTF TGTGCCAGTAGTATCCCGACGTATAGCTATGGCTACACCTTC
TRBJ2-5 TRBV5-1 . . CASRGRETQYF TGCGCCAGCAGAGGGAGAGAGACCCAGTACTTC
TRBJ1-1 TRBV24-1 many . CATSDTDSRAFF TGTGCCACCAGTGATACGGACAGTAGGGCTTTCTTT
TRBJ1-2 TRBV5-1 many . CASSSGQSNYGYTF TGCGCCAGCAGCTCAGGACAGTCCAACTATGGCTACACCTTC
TRBJ1-5 TRBV10-3 . . CAISERDNQPQHF TGTGCCATCAGTGAGAGGGATAATCAGCCCCAGCATTTT
TRBJ1-1 TRBV19 . . CASIVGPSEAFF TGTGCCAGCATAGTGGGCCCAAGTGAAGCTTTCTTT
TRBJ2-7 TRBV5-1 . . CASSLALGSYEQYF TGCGCCAGCAGCTTGGCCCTGGGGTCCTACGAGCAGTACTTC
TRBJ1-1 TRBV20-1 . . CSARRMNTEAFF TGCAGTGCTAGACGGATGAACACTGAAGCTTTCTTT
TRBJ2-3 TRBV18 . TRBD1 CASSPRQGGTDTQYF TGTGCCAGCTCACCACGACAGGGCGGCACAGATACGCAGTATTTT
TRBJ1-1 TRBV5-1 many TRBD1 CASSLAGRGQAFF TGCGCCAGCAGCTTGGCCGGCAGGGGGCAAGCTTTCTTT
TRBJ2-7 TRBV12-3/TRBV12-4 many . CASSLDPVVAERSYEQYF TGTGCCAGCAGTTTAGATCCCGTCGTAGCGGAGCGTTCCTACGAGCAGTACTTC
TRBJ1-4 TRBV20-1 . . CSAFGATNEKLFF TGCAGTGCTTTCGGTGCAACTAATGAAAAACTGTTTTTT
TRBJ2-3 TRBV10-3 . . CAISEPPTPQYF TGTGCCATCAGTGAGCCTCCCACCCCGCAGTATTTT
TRBJ2-3 TRBV20-1 many . CSGRPGSLDTQYF TGCAGTGGCCGTCCCGGAAGTTTGGATACGCAGTATTTT
TRBJ1-1 TRBV20-1 many TRBD1 CSARDGDRGSTEAFF TGCAGTGCTAGAGATGGGGACAGGGGGTCCACTGAAGCTTTCTTT
TRBJ2-3 TRBV7-3 . . CASSSVGNTQYF TGTGCCAGCAGCTCGGTGGGTAATACGCAGTATTTT
TRBJ1-1 TRBV10-3 . . CAIRRTEDEAFF TGTGCCATCAGACGGACAGAAGATGAAGCTTTCTTT
TRBJ1-1 TRBV5-1 . . CASSQTGINTEAFF TGCGCCAGCTCACAAACAGGGATAAACACTGAAGCTTTCTTT
TRBJ2-7 TRBV2 . . CASIGGESQQYF TGTGCCAGCATCGGTGGGGAGTCCCAGCAGTACTTC
TRBJ2-7 TRBV2 . . CASSVGGTEQYF TGTGCCAGCAGTGTTGGAGGGACCGAGCAGTACTTC
TRBJ2-5 TRBV7-2 few . CASRSEETQYF TGTGCCAGCAGATCCGAAGAGACCCAGTACTTC
TRBJ1-1 TRBV7-8 . . CASSLALGGAGTEAFF TGTGCCAGCAGCTTAGCATTGGGGGGCGCGGGCACTGAAGCTTTCTTT
TRBJ2-7 TRBV20-1 many TRBD1 CSAVTGQASREQYF TGCAGTGCCGTAACCGGACAGGCCTCGCGAGAGCAGTACTTC
TRBJ2-7 TRBV14 . . CASSQTAGRYEQYF TGTGCCAGCAGCCAAACAGCAGGCCGGTACGAGCAGTACTTC
TRBJ2-1 TRBV10-3 many . CAAGNYNEQFF TGTGCCGCGGGCAACTACAATGAGCAGTTCTTC
TRBJ1-4 TRBV7-2 many TRBD1 CASSLRQGINEKLFF TGTGCCAGCAGCCTCCGACAGGGAATAAATGAAAAACTGTTTTTT
TRBJ2-2 TRBV19 few TRBD2 CASSPRGVGTGELFF TGTGCCAGCAGTCCCCGGGGGGTAGGAACCGGGGAGCTGTTTTTT
TRBJ1-6 TRBV15 . TRBD1 CATSPRTGGNSPLHF TGTGCCACCAGCCCTAGGACAGGGGGGAATTCACCCCTCCACTTT
TRBJ1-2 TRBV20-1 . . CSGQLADYGYTF TGCAGTGGACAACTTGCTGATTATGGCTACACCTTC
TRBJ1-2 TRBV2 . . CASSEGRNYGYTF TGTGCCAGCAGTGAGGGACGGAACTATGGCTACACCTTC
TRBJ1-2 TRBV5-6 . . CASSLGWDGGTRNYGYTF TGTGCCAGCAGCTTGGGGTGGGACGGCGGCACGAGAAACTATGGCTACACCTTC
TRBJ2-5 TRBV10-3 . TRBD2 CAISEPGGAETQYF TGTGCCATCAGTGAGCCCGGGGGGGCGGAGACCCAGTACTTC
TRBJ2-7 TRBV7-3 . TRBD2 CASSLAGGPSTQYF TGTGCCAGCAGCTTAGCGGGAGGGCCGTCTACTCAGTACTTC
TRBJ2-3 TRBV6-5 . . CASSFRDSLTDTQYF TGTGCCAGCAGTTTCCGGGACTCCCTCACAGATACGCAGTATTTT
TRBJ1-6 TRBV27 few . CASSFEGPTNSPLHF TGTGCCAGCAGTTTTGAGGGACCTACTAATTCACCCCTCCACTTT
TRBJ1-1 TRBV25-1 . . CASSELGWGTEAFF TGTGCCAGCAGTGAATTAGGCTGGGGCACTGAAGCTTTCTTT
TRBJ2-2 TRBV19 . . CASSIVRGTDIGEPFF TGTGCCAGTAGTATAGTCCGGGGGACGGACATCGGGGAGCCGTTTTTT
TRBJ2-3 TRBV20-1 . TRBD2 CSAPGLAAADTQYF TGCAGTGCTCCGGGACTAGCGGCGGCAGATACGCAGTATTTT
TRBJ1-5 TRBV15 . . CATSRGVGQPQHF TGTGCCACCAGCAGAGGGGTCGGGCAGCCCCAGCATTTT